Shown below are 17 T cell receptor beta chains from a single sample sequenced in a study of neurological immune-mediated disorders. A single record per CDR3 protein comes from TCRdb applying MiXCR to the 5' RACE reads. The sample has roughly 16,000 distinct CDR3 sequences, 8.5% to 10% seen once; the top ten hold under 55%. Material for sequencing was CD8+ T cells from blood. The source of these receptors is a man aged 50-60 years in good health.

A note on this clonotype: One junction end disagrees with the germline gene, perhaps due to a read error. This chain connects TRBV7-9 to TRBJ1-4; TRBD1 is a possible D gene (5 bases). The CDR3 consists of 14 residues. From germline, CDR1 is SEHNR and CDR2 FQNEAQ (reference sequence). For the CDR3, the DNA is TGTGCCAGCAGCTTCTGGACACCCAATGAAAGACTGTTTTTT. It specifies CASSFWTPNERLFF.

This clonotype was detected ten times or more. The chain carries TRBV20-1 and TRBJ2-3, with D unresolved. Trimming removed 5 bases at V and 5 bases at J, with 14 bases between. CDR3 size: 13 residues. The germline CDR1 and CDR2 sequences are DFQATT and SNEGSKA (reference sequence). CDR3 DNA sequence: TGCAGTGCTCCTTCTTTTAGGAGAGATACGCAGTATTTT. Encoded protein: CSAPSFRRDTQYF.

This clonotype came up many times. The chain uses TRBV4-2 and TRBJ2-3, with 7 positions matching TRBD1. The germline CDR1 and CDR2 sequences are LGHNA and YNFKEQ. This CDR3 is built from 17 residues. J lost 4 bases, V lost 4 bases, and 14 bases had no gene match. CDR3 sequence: CASSPDREGVSPDTQYF. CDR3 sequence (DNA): TGTGCCAGCAGCCCTGACAGGGAAGGGGTCTCCCCAGATACGCAGTATTTT.

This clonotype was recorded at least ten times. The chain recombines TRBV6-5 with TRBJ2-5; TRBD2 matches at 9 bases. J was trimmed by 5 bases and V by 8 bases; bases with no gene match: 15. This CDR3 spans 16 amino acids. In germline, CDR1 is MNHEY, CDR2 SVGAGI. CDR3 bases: TGTGCCAGCCGCTCCCCCGCTAGCGGGGCGTGGGAGACCCAGTACTTC. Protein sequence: CASRSPASGAWETQYF.

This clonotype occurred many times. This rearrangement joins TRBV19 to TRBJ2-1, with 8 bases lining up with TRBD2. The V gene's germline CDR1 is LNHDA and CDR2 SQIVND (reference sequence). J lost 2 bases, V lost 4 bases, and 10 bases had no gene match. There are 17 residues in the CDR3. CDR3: CASSKEGLGAPYNEQFF. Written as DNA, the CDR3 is TGTGCCAGTAGTAAAGAGGGACTAGGGGCCCCCTACAATGAGCAGTTCTTC. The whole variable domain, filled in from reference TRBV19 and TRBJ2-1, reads DGGITQSPKYLFRKEGQNVTLSCEQNLNHDAMYWYRQDPGQGLRLIYYSQIVNDFQKGDIAEGYSVSREKKESFPLTVTSAQKNPTAFYLCASSKEGLGAPYNEQFFGPGTRLTVL.

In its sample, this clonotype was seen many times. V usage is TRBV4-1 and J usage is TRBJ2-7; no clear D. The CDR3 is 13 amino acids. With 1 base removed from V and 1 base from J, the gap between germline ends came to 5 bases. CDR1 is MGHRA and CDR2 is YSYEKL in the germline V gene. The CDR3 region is CASSQARSYEQYF. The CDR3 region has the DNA TGCGCCAGCAGCCAAGCCCGATCCTACGAGCAGTACTTC.

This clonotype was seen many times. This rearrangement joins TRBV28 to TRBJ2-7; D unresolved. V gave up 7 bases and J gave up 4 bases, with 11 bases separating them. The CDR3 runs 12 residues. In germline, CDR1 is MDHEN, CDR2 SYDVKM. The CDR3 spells CASTFTGYEQYF. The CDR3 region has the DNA TGTGCCAGCACCTTTACCGGGTACGAGCAGTACTTC. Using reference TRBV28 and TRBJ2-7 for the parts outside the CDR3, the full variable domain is DVKVTQSSRYLVKRTGEKVFLECVQDMDHENMFWYRQDPGLGLRLIYFSYDVKMKEKGDIPEGYSVSREKKERFSLILESASTNQTSMYLCASTFTGYEQYFGPGTRLTVT.

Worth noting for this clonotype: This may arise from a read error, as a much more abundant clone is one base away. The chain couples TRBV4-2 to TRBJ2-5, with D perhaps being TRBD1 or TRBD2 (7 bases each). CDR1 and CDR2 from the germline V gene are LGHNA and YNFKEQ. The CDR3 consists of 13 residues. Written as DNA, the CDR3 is TGTGCCAGCAGCCAACAGGGGGGGGAGAACCAGTACTTC. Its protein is CASSQQGGENQYF.

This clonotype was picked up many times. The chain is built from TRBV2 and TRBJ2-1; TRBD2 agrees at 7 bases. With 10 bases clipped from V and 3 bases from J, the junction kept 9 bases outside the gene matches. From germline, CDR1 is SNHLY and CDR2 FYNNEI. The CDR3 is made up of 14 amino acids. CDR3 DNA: TGTGCCACGGGATCGGTAGCGGGCTACAATGAGCAGTTCTTC. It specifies CATGSVAGYNEQFF.

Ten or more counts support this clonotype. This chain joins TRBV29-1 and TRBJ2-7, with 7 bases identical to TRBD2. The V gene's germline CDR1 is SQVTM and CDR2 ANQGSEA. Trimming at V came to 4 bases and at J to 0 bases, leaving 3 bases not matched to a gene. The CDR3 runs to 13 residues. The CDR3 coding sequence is TGCAGCGTTGCGGGCGGGGGCTCCTACGAGCAGTACTTC. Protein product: CSVAGGGSYEQYF.

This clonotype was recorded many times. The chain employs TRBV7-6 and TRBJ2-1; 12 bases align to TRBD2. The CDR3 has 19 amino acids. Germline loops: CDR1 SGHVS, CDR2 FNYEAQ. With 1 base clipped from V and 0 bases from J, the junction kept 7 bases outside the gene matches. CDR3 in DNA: TGTGCCAGCAGCTTAGGGCTAGCGGGAGGGAGTGGCTCCTACAATGAGCAGTTCTTC. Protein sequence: CASSLGLAGGSGSYNEQFF.

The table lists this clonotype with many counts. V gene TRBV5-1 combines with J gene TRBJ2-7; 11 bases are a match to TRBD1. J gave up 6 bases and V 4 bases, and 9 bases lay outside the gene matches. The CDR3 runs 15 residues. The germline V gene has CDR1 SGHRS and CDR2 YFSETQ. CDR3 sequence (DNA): TGCGCCAGCAGCAAGCTAGGACAGGGGGCTGTCGAGCAGTACTTC. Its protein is CASSKLGQGAVEQYF.

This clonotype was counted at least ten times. The CDR3 sequence: CASSLLGGVSGNTIYF. CDR3 nucleotide sequence: TGTGCCAGCAGCTTACTCGGGGGCGTCTCTGGAAACACCATATATTTT. The chain carries TRBV7-9 and TRBJ1-3; tentatively, D is TRBD1 (6 bases). The V gene lost 2 bases and the J gene lost 0 bases, with 11 bases spanning the gap. The CDR3 extends over 16 amino acids. In germline, CDR1 is SEHNR, CDR2 FQNEAQ (reference sequence).

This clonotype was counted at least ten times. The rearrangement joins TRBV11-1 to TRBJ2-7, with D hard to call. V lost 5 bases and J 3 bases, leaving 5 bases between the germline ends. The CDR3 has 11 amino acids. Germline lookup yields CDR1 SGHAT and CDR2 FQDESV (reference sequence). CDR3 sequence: CASSTNYEQYF. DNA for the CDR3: TGTGCCAGCAGCACCAACTACGAGCAGTACTTC. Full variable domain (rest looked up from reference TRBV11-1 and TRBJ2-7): EAEVAQSPRYKITEKSQAVAFWCDPISGHATLYWYRQILGQGPELLVQFQDESVVDDSQLPKDRFSAERLKGVDSTLKIQPAELGDSAMYLCASSTNYEQYFGPGTRLTVT.

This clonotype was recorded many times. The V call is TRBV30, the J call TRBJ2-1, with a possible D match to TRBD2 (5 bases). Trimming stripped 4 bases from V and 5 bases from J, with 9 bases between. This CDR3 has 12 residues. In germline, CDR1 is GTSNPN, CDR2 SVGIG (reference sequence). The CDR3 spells CAWTSPNNEQFF. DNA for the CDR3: TGTGCCTGGACTAGCCCTAACAATGAGCAGTTCTTC.

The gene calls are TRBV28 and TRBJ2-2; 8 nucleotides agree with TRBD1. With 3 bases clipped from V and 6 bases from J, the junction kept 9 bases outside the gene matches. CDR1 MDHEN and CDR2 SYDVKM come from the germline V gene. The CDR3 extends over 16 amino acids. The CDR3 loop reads CASSFGGTGPPGELFF. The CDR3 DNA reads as TGTGCCAGCAGTTTTGGCGGGACAGGTCCTCCCGGGGAGCTGTTTTTT.

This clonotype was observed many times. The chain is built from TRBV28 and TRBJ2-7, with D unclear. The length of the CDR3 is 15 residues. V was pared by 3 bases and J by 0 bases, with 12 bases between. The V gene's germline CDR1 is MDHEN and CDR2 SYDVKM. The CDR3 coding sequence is TGTGCCAGCAGTTTTGTGGGCGCAAGCTCCTACGAGCAGTACTTC. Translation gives CASSFVGASSYEQYF.